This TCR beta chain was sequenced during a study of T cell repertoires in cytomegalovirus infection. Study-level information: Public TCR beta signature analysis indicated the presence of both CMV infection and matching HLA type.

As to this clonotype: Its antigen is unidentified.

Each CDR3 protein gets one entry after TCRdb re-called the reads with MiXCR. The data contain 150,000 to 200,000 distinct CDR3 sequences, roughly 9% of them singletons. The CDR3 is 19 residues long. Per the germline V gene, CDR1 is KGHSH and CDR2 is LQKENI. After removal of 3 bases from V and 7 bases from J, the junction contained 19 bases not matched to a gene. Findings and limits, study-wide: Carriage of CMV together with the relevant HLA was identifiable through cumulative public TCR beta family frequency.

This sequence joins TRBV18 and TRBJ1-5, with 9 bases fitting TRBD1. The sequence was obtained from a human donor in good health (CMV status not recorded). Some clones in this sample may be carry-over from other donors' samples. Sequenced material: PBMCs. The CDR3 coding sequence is TGTGCCAGCTCACCCGGAGGGGGGTTCGACAGGGGGACAGGCCAGCCCCAGCATTTT. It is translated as CASSPGGGFDRGTGQPQHF.